This passage covers 19 T cell receptor beta chains from one sample sequenced in a study of cytomegalovirus exposure and HLA in healthy donors. It was with 60 Vbeta and 13 Jbeta primers that the PCR ran. Using immunoSEQ multiplex PCR, the repertoire was profiled, and TCRdb retains in-frame clones only, with some absent. This sample carries just under 150,000 clones, roughly 80% of them seen once, and the ten largest clones take 2.5% to 3.5%. The source material was PBMCs. These receptors were obtained from a woman younger than 45 in good health and CMV-seronegative.

The V call is TRBV6-5, the J call TRBJ1-1; 7 positions match TRBD1. Per the germline V gene, CDR1 is MNHEY and CDR2 is SVGAGI. The length of the CDR3 is 12 residues. Trimming at V came to 5 bases and at J to 11 bases, leaving 8 bases not matched to a gene. The CDR3: CASSVRGGRAFF. In nucleotides, the CDR3 is TGTGCCAGCAGTGTCCGAGGGGGCCGGGCTTTCTTT.

The J gene is TRBJ2-7, the V gene TRBV19; D might be TRBD2 (5 bases). Germline CDR1 LNHDA, CDR2 SQIVND (reference sequence). V lost 4 bases, J lost 4 bases, and 11 bases lay in between. The CDR3 runs 13 residues. The CDR3 bases are TGTGCCAGTAGTACTGCCAGAGGGTACGAGCAGTACTTC. It yields the protein CASSTARGYEQYF.

J is TRBJ1-2 and V is TRBV9, with TRBD1 matching over 7 bases. Germline trimming cut 3 bases from V and 8 bases from J; bases unmatched to any gene: 4. The CDR3 is 12 residues long. Germline loops: CDR1 SGDLS, CDR2 YYNGEE. The CDR3 sequence: CASSARGEGYTF. CDR3 sequence (DNA): TGTGCCAGCAGCGCCAGGGGGGAAGGCTACACCTTC.

The chain uses TRBV28 and TRBJ1-2; TRBD1 agrees at 7 bases. Germline loops: CDR1 MDHEN, CDR2 SYDVKM. The CDR3 has 13 amino acids. J gave up 4 bases and V 7 bases, and 6 bases lay outside the gene matches. The CDR3 spells CASTDGQAYGYTF. The CDR3 DNA reads TGTGCCAGCACCGACGGACAGGCCTATGGCTACACCTTC.

This clone was observed once. V is TRBV15 and J is TRBJ1-3; D remains ambiguous. This CDR3 comprises 18 residues. Germline CDR1 reads LNHNV; CDR2 reads YYDKDF (reference sequence). Trimming shortened V by 2 bases and J by 0 bases, and 17 bases separated the two germline ends. CDR3 sequence: CATSRTSMADRSGNTIYF. CDR3 nucleotides: TGTGCCACCAGCAGAACCAGTATGGCAGATCGCTCTGGAAACACCATATATTTT.

The chain joins TRBV5-1 to TRBJ1-3, with 9 bases identical to TRBD1. CDR1 SGHRS and CDR2 YFSETQ come from the germline V gene. The CDR3 sequence is 16 residues long. Trimming cost V 5 bases and J 1 base; bases outside gene matches: 7. CDR3 residues: CASRQQGALSGNTIYF. In DNA form, the CDR3 reads TGCGCCAGCAGGCAACAGGGGGCTTTATCTGGAAACACCATATATTTT. The full variable domain, rest sourced from reference TRBV5-1 and TRBJ1-3, is KAGVTQTPRYLIKTRGQQVTLSCSPISGHRSVSWYQQTPGQGLQFLFEYFSETQRNKGNFPGRFSGRQFSNSRSEMNVSTLELGDSALYLCASRQQGALSGNTIYFGEGSWLTVV.

The V gene is TRBV5-4, the J gene TRBJ1-2; 7 positions agree with TRBD1. Trimming removed 3 bases from V and 4 bases from J; junction bases left unmatched: 9. Germline V gives CDR1 SGHNT, CDR2 YYREEE (reference sequence). The CDR3 contains 15 residues. Here the CDR3 reads CASSSGGGSSYGYTF. CDR3 nucleotide sequence: TGTGCCAGCAGCTCCGGAGGGGGCAGCAGCTATGGCTACACCTTC.

The chain combines TRBV4-3 with TRBJ2-3; D not certain. Trimming took off 2 bases at V and 2 bases at J, with 17 bases between the two ends. This CDR3 contains 17 residues. In germline, CDR1 is LGHNA, CDR2 YSLEER. The CDR3 spells CASSQSLTSTFTDTQYF. The DNA for the CDR3 is TGCGCCAGCAGCCAAAGCCTCACATCGACTTTCACAGATACGCAGTATTTT.

V usage is TRBV27 and J usage is TRBJ1-1; 12 bases fit TRBD1. The J segment lost 4 bases and the V segment lost 5 bases, leaving 8 bases of the junction unmatched. CDR1 is MNHEY and CDR2 is SMNVEV in the germline V gene (reference sequence). The CDR3 is 16 residues long. The CDR3 loop is CASSRRDRGRGTEAFF. The CDR3, as DNA: TGTGCCAGCAGTCGACGGGACAGGGGGCGAGGCACTGAAGCTTTCTTT.

The gene calls are TRBV9 and TRBJ1-1; unclear D gene. The CDR3 extends over 14 amino acids. Germline V gene lookup returns CDR1 SGDLS and CDR2 YYNGEE. The ends were cut back, 1 base at V and 1 base at J, with 8 bases in the middle. This chain's CDR3 is CASSVTSKNTEAFF. The CDR3 bases are TGTGCCAGCAGCGTAACATCGAAGAACACTGAAGCTTTCTTT.

The chain uses TRBV9 and TRBJ1-2; 12 bases fit TRBD1. V lost 2 bases and J lost 3; bases outside the gene matches: 8. Germline CDR1 reads SGDLS; CDR2 reads YYNGEE. This CDR3 is built from 17 residues. The CDR3 region has the DNA TGTGCCAGCAGCGTGTTGGCCGGGACAGGGGGCGACTATGGCTACACCTTC. It is translated as CASSVLAGTGGDYGYTF.

The chain employs TRBV18 and TRBJ2-3; 7 bases align to TRBD2. The germline gives CDR1 KGHSH, CDR2 LQKENI. V lost 3 bases to trimming and J lost 1 base; unmatched junction nucleotides: 7. The CDR3 spans 16 residues. The DNA for the CDR3 is TGTGCCAGCTCACCGGAAGCGGGGCGGGGCACAGATACGCAGTATTTT. It encodes CASSPEAGRGTDTQYF.

The gene calls are TRBV5-1 and TRBJ2-4; D gene unclear. With 0 bases removed from V and 0 bases from J, the gap between germline ends came to 10 bases. Germline values: CDR1 SGHRS, CDR2 YFSETQ. The CDR3 length is 16 residues. DNA for the CDR3: TGCGCCAGCAGCTTGGTCCCAGGAATAGCCAAAAACATTCAGTACTTC. Its protein product is CASSLVPGIAKNIQYF.

The chain links TRBV30 to TRBJ2-1; D unresolved. CDR3 length: 13 amino acids. Germline assignment: CDR1 GTSNPN and CDR2 SVGIG (reference sequence). Trimming took 2 bases from V and 5 from J, leaving 10 bases between them. The CDR3 loop is CAWSFGVDNEQFF. As DNA, the CDR3 is TGTGCCTGGAGTTTCGGTGTCGACAATGAGCAGTTCTTC.

J is TRBJ2-7 and V is TRBV29-1; a possible D gene is TRBD1 (5 bases). The CDR3 is 12 amino acids. Germline V gives CDR1 SQVTM, CDR2 ANQGSEA. The germline V and J ends were trimmed by 2 bases and 5 bases, with 10 bases remaining between them. Written as DNA, the CDR3 is TGCAGCGTTGAACAGGGCCTCCACGAGCAGTACTTC. Protein: CSVEQGLHEQYF.

This clone turned up a few times. The chain carries TRBV6-5 and TRBJ1-3; TRBD1 agrees at 7 bases. CDR3 length: 15 amino acids. Germline V lookup: CDR1 MNHEY, CDR2 SVGAGI. J lost 0 bases, V lost 5 bases, and 4 bases had no gene match. The CDR3 is CASSRQGFSGNTIYF. DNA of the CDR3: TGTGCCAGCAGTCGACAGGGATTCTCTGGAAACACCATATATTTT.

This chain links TRBV4-1 with TRBJ1-1, with D perhaps TRBD1 (5 bases). The length of the CDR3 is 15 residues. Germline V gene sequence: CDR1 MGHRA, CDR2 YSYEKL. Trimming took off 4 bases at V and 5 bases at J, with 17 bases between the two ends. CDR3 DNA: TGCGCCAGCAGCCTCCCTGCGGGAGGGGAGACTGAAGCTTTCTTT. Amino acids: CASSLPAGGETEAFF.

The chain combines TRBV27 with TRBJ2-3; 8 bases are a match to TRBD1. Germline V gene lookup returns CDR1 MNHEY and CDR2 SMNVEV (reference sequence). This CDR3 comprises 16 residues. V was pared by 5 bases and J by 2 bases, with 9 bases of the junction left unmatched. The CDR3 sequence: CASSPRQGWITDTQYF. CDR3 nucleotide sequence: TGTGCCAGCAGTCCGAGACAGGGGTGGATCACAGATACGCAGTATTTT.

The chain couples TRBV4-1 to TRBJ2-3; 11 nucleotides line up with TRBD2. The trim removed 1 base at V and 0 bases at J, leaving 6 bases unmatched. CDR1 MGHRA and CDR2 YSYEKL come from the germline V gene. The CDR3 is made up of 18 amino acids. CDR3 DNA: TGCGCCAGCAGCCAAGTTAGCGGGAGGGCGATTAGCACAGATACGCAGTATTTT. The encoded protein is CASSQVSGRAISTDTQYF.